These T cell receptor beta chains were read from a single sample in a study of blood T cell repertoires in COVID-19. Here immunoSEQ multiplex PCR was the method, and the copy in TCRdb shows in-frame clones only, minus some. This table holds 100,000 to 150,000 clones, about 83% found once. The sequenced material came from peripheral blood. The receptors derive from a human donor in a cohort sampled during active COVID-19. Each CDR3 is given with its conserved first and last residue. Fields, in order: CDR3 protein, CDR3 DNA, clone size, D gene, V gene, J gene, CDR3 length. A D gene is named only where the DNA matches it firmly. Clone size is given for some rows only: seen once, a few or many times, or a class if the clone is expanded.

CDR3: CASSLLDDRGTNEKLFF
DNA: TGTGCCAGCAGTTTATTGGACGATAGGGGGACTAATGAAAAACTGTTTTTT
size: -
D: -
V: TRBV27
J: TRBJ1-4
length: 17

CDR3: CAFSSGQGVFSPLHF
DNA: TGTGCCTTTTCCTCGGGACAGGGGGTTTTTTCACCCCTCCACTTT
size: -
D: TRBD1
V: TRBV30
J: TRBJ1-6
length: 15

CDR3: CASSRDRAEKLFF
DNA: TGTGCCAGCAGCCGCGACAGGGCCGAAAAACTGTTTTTT
size: -
D: TRBD1
V: TRBV7-8
J: TRBJ1-4
length: 13

CDR3: CASSVGTGAANEQFF
DNA: TGTGCCAGCAGCGTTGGGACAGGGGCTGCCAATGAGCAGTTCTTC
size: -
D: TRBD1
V: TRBV9
J: TRBJ2-1
length: 15

CDR3: CASSHGTPYEQYF
DNA: TGCGCCAGCAGCCACGGGACTCCATACGAGCAGTACTTC
size: few
D: -
V: TRBV4-1
J: TRBJ2-7
length: 13

CDR3: CASSRDRDNSPLHF
DNA: TGTGCCAGCAGCCGGGACAGGGATAATTCACCCCTCCACTTT
size: -
D: TRBD1
V: TRBV11-1
J: TRBJ1-6
length: 14

CDR3: CASSSMVRVNSYEQYF
DNA: TGTGCCAGCAGTTCTATGGTGCGGGTCAACTCCTACGAGCAGTACTTC
size: -
D: -
V: TRBV6-2/TRBV6-3
J: TRBJ2-7
length: 16

CDR3: CASSYIRTGVSGNTIYF
DNA: TGTGCCAGCAGTTACATCCGGACAGGGGTCTCTGGAAACACCATATATTTT
size: -
D: TRBD1
V: TRBV6-2/TRBV6-3
J: TRBJ1-3
length: 17

CDR3: CAWRSGTGEYEQYF
DNA: TGTGCCTGGAGGTCCGGGACAGGGGAATACGAGCAGTACTTC
size: -
D: TRBD1
V: TRBV30
J: TRBJ2-7
length: 14

CDR3: CASSFLRSSGRSDEQFF
DNA: TGCGCCAGCAGCTTTCTTAGGTCTAGCGGGAGATCGGATGAGCAGTTCTTC
size: -
D: TRBD2
V: TRBV5-1
J: TRBJ2-1
length: 17

CDR3: CASSLSWYGQPQHF
DNA: TGTGCCAGCAGCTTGAGTTGGTACGGGCAGCCCCAGCATTTT
size: -
D: -
V: TRBV5-8
J: TRBJ1-5
length: 14

CDR3: CASSQGGLAPDTQYF
DNA: TGCGCCAGCAGCCAGGGAGGACTAGCGCCAGATACGCAGTATTTT
size: -
D: TRBD2
V: TRBV4-1
J: TRBJ2-3
length: 15

CDR3: CASSLAEVYGTDTQYF
DNA: TGCGCCAGCAGCTTGGCCGAGGTATACGGCACAGATACGCAGTATTTT
size: -
D: -
V: TRBV5-1
J: TRBJ2-3
length: 16

CDR3: CASSRDRGTYEQYF
DNA: TGTGCCAGCAGTCGGGACAGGGGTACCTACGAGCAGTACTTC
size: -
D: TRBD1
V: TRBV6-5
J: TRBJ2-7
length: 14

CDR3: CATSGGSYEQYF
DNA: TGTGCCACCAGTGGCGGGTCCTACGAGCAGTACTTC
size: once
D: -
V: TRBV24-1
J: TRBJ2-7
length: 12

CDR3: CAWSVGGRPQETQYF
DNA: TGTGCCTGGAGTGTGGGCGGGAGGCCGCAAGAGACCCAGTACTTC
size: -
D: TRBD2
V: TRBV30
J: TRBJ2-5
length: 15

CDR3: CAWMRDRTEAFF
DNA: TGTGCCTGGATGAGGGATAGAACTGAAGCTTTCTTT
size: -
D: -
V: TRBV30
J: TRBJ1-1
length: 12

CDR3: CASSQVQVGEKLFF
DNA: TGCGCCAGCAGCCAAGTACAGGTGGGGGAAAAACTGTTTTTT
size: -
D: -
V: TRBV4-3
J: TRBJ1-4
length: 14

CDR3: CASSSGADYNYGYTF
DNA: TGTGCCAGCAGCTCGGGCGCCGACTATAACTATGGCTACACCTTC
size: -
D: -
V: TRBV7-3
J: TRBJ1-2
length: 15

CDR3: CASTLPGLAPNEQFF
DNA: TGTGCCAGCACCCTGCCGGGACTAGCGCCCAATGAGCAGTTCTTC
size: -
D: TRBD2
V: TRBV7-9
J: TRBJ2-1
length: 15

CDR3: CASSTRQVLETQYF
DNA: TGTGCCAGCAGTACCCGACAGGTCCTGGAGACCCAGTACTTC
size: -
D: -
V: TRBV6-5
J: TRBJ2-5
length: 14

CDR3: CASSQDLAGPPYEQYF
DNA: TGTGCCAGCAGCCAAGATCTAGCGGGCCCTCCCTACGAGCAGTACTTC
size: -
D: TRBD2
V: TRBV3-1/TRBV3-2
J: TRBJ2-7
length: 16

CDR3: CASSLAGPNEKLFF
DNA: TGTGCCAGCAGCTTAGCTGGGCCTAATGAAAAACTGTTTTTT
size: -
D: -
V: TRBV7-2
J: TRBJ1-4
length: 14

CDR3: CASSPGVWISTDTQYF
DNA: TGTGCCAGTAGTCCAGGGGTCTGGATTAGCACAGATACGCAGTATTTT
size: -
D: -
V: TRBV19
J: TRBJ2-3
length: 16

CDR3: CASRGPMNTEAFF
DNA: TGTGCCAGCAGGGGCCCAATGAACACTGAAGCTTTCTTT
size: -
D: -
V: TRBV2
J: TRBJ1-1
length: 13

CDR3: CASATVGGPPYEQYF
DNA: TGTGCCAGTGCAACCGTAGGGGGCCCTCCCTACGAGCAGTACTTC
size: few
D: TRBD1
V: TRBV6-5
J: TRBJ2-7
length: 15

CDR3: CASSSPTSGSLIYEQYF
DNA: TGTGCCAGCAGTTCGCCGACTAGCGGGAGCCTAATCTACGAGCAGTACTTC
size: -
D: TRBD2
V: TRBV28
J: TRBJ2-7
length: 17

CDR3: CASSYGQGAYGYTF
DNA: TGTGCCAGCAGTTATGGACAGGGTGCCTATGGCTACACCTTC
size: -
D: TRBD1
V: TRBV6-2/TRBV6-3
J: TRBJ1-2
length: 14

CDR3: CASEWVGAGEQFF
DNA: TGTGCCAGCGAATGGGTAGGGGCCGGTGAGCAGTTCTTC
size: -
D: -
V: TRBV11-2
J: TRBJ2-1
length: 13

CDR3: CASSSYRGIGNSPLHF
DNA: TGTGCCAGCAGTTCCTATAGGGGGATCGGTAATTCACCCCTCCACTTT
size: -
D: -
V: TRBV28
J: TRBJ1-6
length: 16